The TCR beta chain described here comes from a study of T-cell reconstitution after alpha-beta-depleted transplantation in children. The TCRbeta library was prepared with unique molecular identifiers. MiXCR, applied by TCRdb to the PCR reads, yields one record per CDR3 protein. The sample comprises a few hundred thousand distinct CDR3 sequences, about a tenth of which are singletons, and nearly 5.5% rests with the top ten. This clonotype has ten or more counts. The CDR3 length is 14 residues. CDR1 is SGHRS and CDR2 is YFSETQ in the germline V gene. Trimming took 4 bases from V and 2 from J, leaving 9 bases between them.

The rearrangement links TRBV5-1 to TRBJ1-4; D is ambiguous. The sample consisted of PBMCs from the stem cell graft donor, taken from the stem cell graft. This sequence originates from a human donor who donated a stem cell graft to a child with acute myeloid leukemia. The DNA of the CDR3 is TGCGCCAGCAGCCTGGCTTCTACTAATGAAAAACTGTTTTTT. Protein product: CASSLASTNEKLFF.